Listed here are 11 T cell receptor beta chains from one sample, sequenced in a study of OX40 agonist ivuxolimab in advanced cancers. Assay: immunoSEQ multiplex PCR; the TCRdb copy retains only in-frame clones and omits some. The sample has around 65,000 clones; around 80% are singletons. The sample here was CD4+ or CD8+ T cells sorted from blood, taken in a trial of the OX40 agonist ivuxolimab. These TCRs come from an adult with an advanced solid tumor such as melanoma, head and neck, liver or kidney cancer.

This clone was counted a few times. J is TRBJ1-6 and V is TRBV30; D gene uncertain. The V and J ends lost 6 bases and 4 bases respectively, with 13 bases between them. CDR3 length equals 14 residues. Germline values: CDR1 GTSNPN, CDR2 SVGIG (reference sequence). The CDR3 region is CACSQQIYNSPLHF. CDR3 sequence (DNA): TGTGCCTGTTCACAGCAAATTTATAATTCACCCCTCCACTTT.

V gene TRBV19 combines with J gene TRBJ2-1; 9 bases agree with TRBD2. Germline values: CDR1 LNHDA, CDR2 SQIVND (reference sequence). The CDR3 loop spans 19 amino acids. The V gene end was trimmed by 5 bases and the J gene end by 2 bases; junction bases not matched to a gene: 16. The CDR3 DNA is TGTGCCAGTAGTTCAGGACTAGCGCAGAAGTTATCTCCCTACAATGAGCAGTTCTTC. Translating it yields CASSSGLAQKLSPYNEQFF.

J is TRBJ2-2 and V is TRBV15; TRBD2 agrees at 13 bases. J lost 0 bases, V lost 4 bases, and 11 bases had no gene match. CDR3 size: 20 residues. The germline gives CDR1 LNHNV, CDR2 YYDKDF (reference sequence). CDR3 bases: TGTGCCACCAGCAAAGCAAAACCGGGACTAGCGGGGTCGAACACCGGGGAGCTGTTTTTT. This codes for CATSKAKPGLAGSNTGELFF.

The chain employs TRBV12-5 and TRBJ1-2; D uncertain. The CDR3 spans 11 residues. Germline CDR1 reads LGHNT; CDR2 reads FRNRAP. V lost 6 bases, J lost 8 bases, and 10 bases lay in between. CDR3 DNA: TGTGCTAGTGGCGCTGGGCTGGGCTACACCTTC. It yields the protein CASGAGLGYTF.

The V and J genes are TRBV19 and TRBJ2-2, with 8 bases lining up with TRBD2. Trimming cost V 5 bases and J 4 bases; bases outside gene matches: 3. Germline V lookup: CDR1 LNHDA, CDR2 SQIVND (reference sequence). The CDR3 is made up of 14 amino acids. CDR3 amino acids: CASSRLAGTGELFF. As DNA, the CDR3 is TGTGCCAGTAGTCGGCTAGCGGGCACCGGGGAGCTGTTTTTT. Drawing the rest from reference TRBV19 and TRBJ2-2, the complete variable domain is DGGITQSPKYLFRKEGQNVTLSCEQNLNHDAMYWYRQDPGQGLRLIYYSQIVNDFQKGDIAEGYSVSREKKESFPLTVTSAQKNPTAFYLCASSRLAGTGELFFGEGSRLTVL.

The chain carries TRBV4-2 and TRBJ2-7; 10 bases line up with TRBD2. The CDR3 runs to 15 residues. Germline CDR1 LGHNA, CDR2 YNFKEQ. The ends lost 2 bases at V and 4 bases at J; junction bases unmatched: 5. The CDR3 coding sequence is TGTGCCAGCAGCCAATCGAGCGGGGGGGTTTACGAGCAGTACTTC. It encodes CASSQSSGGVYEQYF.

The CDR3 is CASSTRWGGVETQYF. CDR3 DNA: TGTGCCAGCAGCACCCGGTGGGGCGGGGTAGAGACCCAGTACTTC. V is TRBV7-2 and J is TRBJ2-5; D is possibly TRBD2 (6 bases). The CDR3 runs 15 residues. Germline CDR1 reads SGHTA; CDR2 reads FQGNSA. V lost 5 bases to trimming and J lost 4 bases, with 17 bases between them.

DNA for the CDR3: TGCGCCAGCAGCTTGGGTAGCATAAGCTCCTACAATGAGCAGTTCTTC. It encodes CASSLGSISSYNEQFF. V usage is TRBV5-1 and J usage is TRBJ2-1; no clear D gene. Germline CDR1 is SGHRS and CDR2 is YFSETQ. This CDR3 is 16 amino acids long. V shed 0 bases and J shed 0 bases, with 10 bases lying between them.

The rearrangement joins TRBV13 to TRBJ2-2, with 8 nucleotides matching TRBD2. CDR3 length: 15 residues. J was trimmed by 6 bases and V by 1 base; bases with no gene match: 4. Germline CDR1 reads PRHDT; CDR2 reads FYEKMQ (reference sequence). The CDR3: CASSLDGRAAGELFF. In DNA form, the CDR3 reads TGTGCCAGCAGCTTAGACGGGAGGGCCGCCGGGGAGCTGTTTTTT.

The chain is built from TRBV28 and TRBJ1-1; D gene uncertain. This CDR3 contains 13 residues. Germline CDR1 is MDHEN and CDR2 is SYDVKM. The V end was cut by 5 bases, the J end by 1 base, with 8 bases between. DNA for the CDR3: TGTGCCAGCAGTCCCTCTAAGAACACTGAAGCTTTCTTT. Translated: CASSPSKNTEAFF.

This clone has only one observation. This rearrangement joins TRBV30 to TRBJ1-6; D not resolved. Trimming took off 5 bases at V and 5 bases at J, with 13 bases between the two ends. There are 14 residues in the CDR3. The germline V gene encodes CDR1 GTSNPN and CDR2 SVGIG (reference sequence). DNA for the CDR3: TGTGCCTGGCAGGTCCAGGCTAATAATTCACCCCTCCACTTT. It codes for CAWQVQANNSPLHF. Drawing the rest from reference TRBV30 and TRBJ1-6, the complete variable domain is SQTIHQWPATLVQPVGSPLSLECTVEGTSNPNLYWYRQAAGRGLQLLFYSVGIGQISSEVPQNLSASRPQDRQFILSSKKLLLSDSGFYLCAWQVQANNSPLHFGNGTRLTVT.